One sample yielded the 15 T cell receptor beta chains listed below, sequenced in a study of T cell responses to AZD1222 COVID-19 vaccine. Only in-frame clones appear in the TCRdb table, and some are missing; sequencing was by immunoSEQ multiplex PCR. In the table there are about 66,000 clones, more than 70% of which are singletons. The sequencing here drew on peripheral blood, taken 28 days after the second dose of the MenACWY control vaccine. The receptors were sampled from an adult who received the MenACWY meningococcal vaccine as a control.

This clone has only one observation. V usage is TRBV19 and J usage is TRBJ1-5; 9 bases fit TRBD1. The CDR3 contains 16 residues. V dropped 0 bases and J dropped 5; count of bases not matched to a gene: 5. In germline, CDR1 is LNHDA, CDR2 SQIVND (reference sequence). The CDR3 region has the DNA TGTGCCAGTAGTATAGACACAGGGGGCTGGGATCAGCCCCAGCATTTT. It encodes CASSIDTGGWDQPQHF.

The J gene is TRBJ1-5, the V gene TRBV14; possibly TRBD1 for D (6 bases). Trimming removed 2 bases from V and 0 bases from J, with 23 bases in between. The CDR3 is 20 amino acids. In germline, CDR1 is SGHDN, CDR2 FVKESK. CDR3 amino acids: CASSQRTGPDSLNSNQPQHF. CDR3 in DNA: TGTGCCAGCAGCCAAAGAACAGGGCCCGATTCCCTTAATAGCAATCAGCCCCAGCATTTT.

The CDR3 here is CASSQTMTNTF. The DNA for the CDR3 is TGTGCCAGCAGTCAAACTATGACCAACACCTTC. The genes are TRBV6-5 and TRBJ1-2; D not resolved. The V gene's germline CDR1 is MNHEY and CDR2 SVGAGI. V was trimmed by 5 bases and J by 12 bases, leaving 13 bases between them. This CDR3 region has 11 residues.

The rearrangement uses TRBV19 and TRBJ2-2; 7 bases line up with TRBD1. The CDR3 extends over 14 amino acids. J gave up 7 bases and V 9 bases, and 11 bases lay outside the gene matches. CDR1 LNHDA and CDR2 SQIVND come from the germline V gene (reference sequence). The CDR3 nucleotides read TGTGCCAGCGGATGGGACAGCAGAGACGGGGAGCTGTTTTTT. Amino acids: CASGWDSRDGELFF.

V gene TRBV30 combines with J gene TRBJ2-2, with D perhaps matching TRBD1 (6 bases). Germline lookup yields CDR1 GTSNPN and CDR2 SVGIG (reference sequence). The V gene lost 1 base and the J gene lost 1 base, with 7 bases spanning the gap. CDR3 length: 14 residues. The CDR3 is CAWSARGNTGELFF. The DNA of the CDR3 is TGTGCCTGGAGTGCCAGGGGGAACACCGGGGAGCTGTTTTTT.

The chain uses TRBV19 and TRBJ2-3; D not resolved. Trimming removed 7 bases from V and 0 bases from J, with 14 bases in between. Per germline, CDR1 LNHDA and CDR2 SQIVND (reference sequence). The CDR3 contains 15 residues. The CDR3 nucleotides are TGTGCCAGTACCTCCAGGCACGCTAGCACAGATACGCAGTATTTT. It is translated as CASTSRHASTDTQYF.

This clone has only one observation. The J gene is TRBJ1-3, the V gene TRBV6-5; TRBD1 matches 7 bases. CDR1 MNHEY and CDR2 SVGAGI come from the germline V gene. V trimming: 10 bases; J trimming: 8 bases; junction bases outside the gene matches: 8. The CDR3 has 12 residues. In DNA, the CDR3 is TGTGCCACAAGTCTCAGGGGGGACACCATATATTTT. It is translated as CATSLRGDTIYF.

The chain is built from TRBV3-1 (or the pseudogene TRBV3-2) and TRBJ2-5, with TRBD1 identical over 7 bases. In germline, CDR1 is LGHDT, CDR2 YNNKEL (reference sequence). The CDR3 contains 14 residues. Losses at the gene ends were 4 bases for V and 5 bases for J; bases not matched to a gene: 7. Here the CDR3 reads CASSPETGVETQYF. The DNA of the CDR3 is TGTGCCAGCAGCCCAGAAACAGGGGTGGAGACCCAGTACTTC.

This chain uses TRBV7-3 with TRBJ2-2; D call uncertain. CDR1 and CDR2 from the germline V gene are SGHTA and FQGTGA. The CDR3 spans 14 residues. V lost 5 bases, J lost 5 bases, and 12 bases lay in between. The CDR3 nucleotides are TGTGCCAGCAGCCCAAGGTCAGGAACCGGGGAGCTGTTTTTT. It codes for CASSPRSGTGELFF. Looking up the rest from reference TRBV7-3 and TRBJ2-2 gives the full variable domain: GAGVSQTPSNKVTEKGKYVELRCDPISGHTALYWYRQSLGQGPEFLIYFQGTGAADDSGLPNDRFFAVRPEGSVSTLKIQRTERGDSAVYLCASSPRSGTGELFFGEGSRLTVL.

The table lists this clone with a few counts. V is TRBV4-3 and J is TRBJ2-2, with 7 bases that match TRBD1. CDR1 is LGHNA, CDR2 YSLEER, per germline. J was trimmed by 4 bases and V by 3 bases; bases with no gene match: 11. The CDR3 sequence is 17 residues long. CDR3 sequence: CASSQAPSGQRTGELFF. CDR3 bases: TGCGCCAGCAGCCAGGCGCCGTCGGGACAGCGCACCGGGGAGCTGTTTTTT.

The table lists this clone with a count of one. CDR3 nucleotides: TGTGCCAGCAGAGGGACAGGTGGGGTCGAGCAGTACTTC. This gives the protein CASRGTGGVEQYF. The V and J genes are TRBV3-1 (or the pseudogene TRBV3-2) and TRBJ2-7; 8 bases are shared with TRBD1. The CDR3 totals 13 residues. Trimming removed 6 bases from V and 6 bases from J; junction bases left unmatched: 7. The germline CDR1 and CDR2 sequences are LGHDT and YNNKEL (reference sequence).

The gene calls are TRBV6-2 or TRBV6-3 and TRBJ2-7; 8 bases align to TRBD1. Germline loops: CDR1 MNHEY, CDR2 SVGEGT. The CDR3 is 15 residues long. The V and J ends lost 2 bases and 2 bases, in that order; junction bases with no gene match: 5. CDR3 amino acids: CASSYPGGRTYEQYF. In nucleotides, the CDR3 is TGTGCCAGCAGTTACCCAGGGGGCCGAACCTACGAGCAGTACTTC.

The chain employs TRBV30 and TRBJ1-5; D unresolved. The V end was cut by 3 bases, the J end by 4 bases, with 10 bases between. The CDR3 is made up of 13 amino acids. Germline V gene lookup returns CDR1 GTSNPN and CDR2 SVGIG (reference sequence). The CDR3 is CAWSEDGNQPQHF. In nucleotides, the CDR3 is TGTGCCTGGAGCGAGGACGGGAATCAGCCCCAGCATTTT.

This CDR3 is CASSVPSNEQFF. In nucleotides, the CDR3 is TGTGCCAGCAGCGTCCCGAGCAATGAGCAGTTCTTC. The chain has TRBV9 and TRBJ2-1; D is uncertain. This CDR3 comprises 12 residues. CDR1 and CDR2 from the germline V gene are SGDLS and YYNGEE. Trimming left V 2 bases short and J 6 bases short, with 6 bases between.

The V and J genes are TRBV3-1 (or the pseudogene TRBV3-2) and TRBJ2-6; 9 nucleotides line up with TRBD1. Per germline, CDR1 LGHDT and CDR2 YNNKEL (reference sequence). The ends lost 0 bases at V and 0 bases at J; junction bases unmatched: 3. There are 18 residues in the CDR3. CDR3 sequence reads: CASSQDLQGASGANVLTF. The CDR3 DNA reads as TGTGCCAGCAGCCAAGATTTACAGGGGGCCTCTGGGGCCAACGTCCTGACTTTC.